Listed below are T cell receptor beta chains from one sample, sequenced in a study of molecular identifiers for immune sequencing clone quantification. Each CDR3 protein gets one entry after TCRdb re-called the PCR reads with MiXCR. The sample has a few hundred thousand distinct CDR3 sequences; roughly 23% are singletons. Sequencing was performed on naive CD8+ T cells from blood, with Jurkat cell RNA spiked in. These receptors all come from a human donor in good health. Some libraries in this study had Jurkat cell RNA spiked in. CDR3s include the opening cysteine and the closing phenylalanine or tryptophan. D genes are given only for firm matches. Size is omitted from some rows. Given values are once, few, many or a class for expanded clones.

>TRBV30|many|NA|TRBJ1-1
TGTGCCTACGACAGCCTTAACACTGAAGCTTTCTTT
CAYDSLNTEAFF
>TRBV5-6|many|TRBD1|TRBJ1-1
TGTGCCAGCAGCGTGGGGACAGGGAGGATGATCACTGAAGCTTTCTTT
CASSVGTGRMITEAFF
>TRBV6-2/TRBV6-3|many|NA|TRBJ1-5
TGTGCCAGCTTCCCAGGGGATCTTAGCAATCAGCCCCAGCATTTT
CASFPGDLSNQPQHF
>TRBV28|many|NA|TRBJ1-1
TGTGCCAGCTCTTTTTCGCAGGGCACTGAAGCTTTCTTT
CASSFSQGTEAFF
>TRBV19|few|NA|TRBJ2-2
TGTGCCAGTAGTACCTCAATCAACAGGTGGACGGAGGAAACCGGGGAGCTGTTTTTT
CASSTSINRWTEETGELFF
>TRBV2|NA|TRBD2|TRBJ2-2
TGTGCCAGCAGTGATAAGGCTAGCGGGGATGTCACCGGGGAGCTGTTTTTT
CASSDKASGDVTGELFF
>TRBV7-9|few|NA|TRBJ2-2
TGTGCCAGCTACCCTGGCACGGGATCCGCCGGGACCGGGGAGCTGTTTTTT
CASYPGTGSAGTGELFF
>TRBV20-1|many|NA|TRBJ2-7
TGCAGTGCTAGGGGTACGGGGCGGGGCTCCTACGAGCAGTACTTC
CSARGTGRGSYEQYF
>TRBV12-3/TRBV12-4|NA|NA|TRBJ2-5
TGTGCCAGCAGTCCCCACCTCAATAGGGTGACCCAGTACTTC
CASSPHLNRVTQYF
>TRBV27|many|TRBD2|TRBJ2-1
TGTGCCAGCAGTTTAATTAGCGGGGCCTACAATGAGCAGTTCTTC
CASSLISGAYNEQFF
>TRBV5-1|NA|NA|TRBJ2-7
TGCGCCAGCTTAGGGGACAACTCCTACGAGCAGTACTTC
CASLGDNSYEQYF
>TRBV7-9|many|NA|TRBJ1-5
TGTGCCAGCAGCTCCCGGGGGCAGCCCCAGCATTTT
CASSSRGQPQHF
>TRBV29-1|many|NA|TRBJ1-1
TGCAGCGCCCCAACAGGGCCCACTGAAGCTTTCTTT
CSAPTGPTEAFF
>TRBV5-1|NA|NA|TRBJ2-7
TGCGCCAGCAGCTTCGGGACATCCTACGAGCAGCACTTC
CASSFGTSYEQHF
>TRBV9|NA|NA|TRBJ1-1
TGTGCCAGCAGCGTGGGAGGCGGGGCCAAAGCTTTCTTT
CASSVGGGAKAFF
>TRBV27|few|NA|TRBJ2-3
TGTGCCAGCAGTTTAATCTTCCGGACTCGCGAGCTTAGCGGTACGCAGTATTTT
CASSLIFRTRELSGTQYF
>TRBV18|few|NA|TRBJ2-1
TGTGCCAGCTCACCACCGTCGGTTGTTGAGCAGTTCTTC
CASSPPSVVEQFF
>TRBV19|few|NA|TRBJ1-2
TGTGCCAGCCGGACAATAAATGGCTACACCTTC
CASRTINGYTF
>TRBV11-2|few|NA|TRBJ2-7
TGTGCCAGCAGCTTAGAGGCAGGGCCGGCGTACGAGCAGTACTTC
CASSLEAGPAYEQYF
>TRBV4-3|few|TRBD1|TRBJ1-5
TGCGCCAGCAGCCAAGATAGGGCGACAGGGGTATTGCCCCAGCACTTT
CASSQDRATGVLPQHF
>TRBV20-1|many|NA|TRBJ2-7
TGCAGTGCTACCTGGACAGACTACGAGCAGTACTTC
CSATWTDYEQYF
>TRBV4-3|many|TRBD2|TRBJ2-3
TGCGCCAGCAGCCAAGATTGGGCTAGCGGGATTAACACAGATACGCAGTATTTT
CASSQDWASGINTDTQYF
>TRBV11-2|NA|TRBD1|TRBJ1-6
TGTGCCAGCAGCTTAGATCGGACAGGGCACAATTCACCCCTCCACTTT
CASSLDRTGHNSPLHF
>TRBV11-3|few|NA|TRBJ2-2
TGTGCCAGCAGCGAGCACAACACCGGGGAGCTGTTTTTT
CASSEHNTGELFF
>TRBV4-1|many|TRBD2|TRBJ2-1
TGCGCCAGCAGCCAACTACTAGCGGGAGGTAGGAATGAGCAGTTCTTC
CASSQLLAGGRNEQFF
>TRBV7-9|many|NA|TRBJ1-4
TGTGCCAGCGTGGGGACTCGTGAAAAACTGTTTTTT
CASVGTREKLFF
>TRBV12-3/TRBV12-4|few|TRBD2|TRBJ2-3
TGTGCCAGCAGTTTAGGGCGGGGGAGCTTCACAGATACGCAGTATTTT
CASSLGRGSFTDTQYF